The entry below gives a single T cell receptor beta chain sequence along with its context. Its matching antigen is unknown. This entry is derived from a study of T cells after yellow fever vaccination. Findings and limits, study-wide: Most clones from primary vaccination resurfaced after the booster (around 95% CD4, more than 75% CD8).

From the 5' RACE reads, TCRdb called clonotypes with MiXCR, one entry per CDR3 protein. Here the sample spans around 590,000 distinct CDR3 sequences, 9% to 15% being singletons. The ends lost 6 bases at V and 8 bases at J; junction bases unmatched: 14. From germline, CDR1 is ENHRY and CDR2 SYGVKD. The CDR3 sequence is 16 residues long. The TCR sequence derives from a man aged 25-40 years who received the YFV17D yellow fever vaccine. The V call is TRBV10-3, the J call TRBJ2-1; the match to TRBD1 covers 9 bases. Here the sequenced sample was PBMCs, taken on the day of the yellow fever booster vaccination. The CDR3 DNA reads TGTGCCATCAGCAACTCCGGGACAGGGCTATTCGATGAGCAGTTCTTC. Amino acid sequence: CAISNSGTGLFDEQFF.